This note documents a single TCR beta chain sequence. The entry originates in a study of blood T cell repertoires in COVID-19. Overall study context: Samples representing acute and convalescent COVID-19 were sourced from the United States, Italy and Spain. Sample material is recorded as cDNA or gDNA derived from T cells, B-cell-depleted T cells, or PBMCs.

This CDR3 is built from 16 residues. Authors' analysis steps: Reference gene primers were amplified, and this amplification served to estimate nucleated cell counts. Sequenced by immunoSEQ multiplex PCR; TCRdb stores in-frame clones only, minus some. The DNA gave D and trimming, while V, J and clone size come from that table. The sample lists about 280,000 clones; about 86% were seen once. The clonotype comes from a woman between 25 and 40 years old who had recovered from COVID-19. The rearrangement joins TRBV22-1 to TRBJ2-7; the tabulated D call, TRBD1, remains unverified against the DNA. TRBV22-1 has pseudogene status. The specimen sequenced was peripheral blood. Here the CDR3 DNA reads TGTCCTGGGAGCGCACAGCCCGACAGCAATTCCTACGAGCAGTACTTC. Translated, it gives CPGSAQPDSNSYEQYF.